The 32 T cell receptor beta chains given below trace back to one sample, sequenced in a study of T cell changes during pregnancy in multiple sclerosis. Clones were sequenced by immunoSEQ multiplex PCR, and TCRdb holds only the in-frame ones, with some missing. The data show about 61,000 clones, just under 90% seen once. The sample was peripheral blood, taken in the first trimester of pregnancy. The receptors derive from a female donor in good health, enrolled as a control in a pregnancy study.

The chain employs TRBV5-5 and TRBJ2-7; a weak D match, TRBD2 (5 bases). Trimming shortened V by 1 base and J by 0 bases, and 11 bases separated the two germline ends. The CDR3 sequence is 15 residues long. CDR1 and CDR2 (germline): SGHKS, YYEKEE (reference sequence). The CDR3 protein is CASSLWTWSSYEQYF. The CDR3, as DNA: TGTGCCAGCAGCTTGTGGACTTGGAGCTCCTACGAGCAGTACTTC.

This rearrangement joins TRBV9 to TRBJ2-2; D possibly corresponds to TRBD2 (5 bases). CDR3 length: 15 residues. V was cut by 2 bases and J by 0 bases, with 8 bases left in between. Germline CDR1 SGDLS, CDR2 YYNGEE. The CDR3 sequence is CASSVQLANTGELFF. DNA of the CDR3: TGTGCCAGCAGCGTCCAACTAGCGAACACCGGGGAGCTGTTTTTT.

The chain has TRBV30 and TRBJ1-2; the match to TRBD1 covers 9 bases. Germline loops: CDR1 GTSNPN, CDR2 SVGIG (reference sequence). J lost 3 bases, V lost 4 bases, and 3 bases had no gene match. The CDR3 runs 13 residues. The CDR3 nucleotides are TGTGCCTGGAAAGGGACAGGGTACTATGGCTACACCTTC. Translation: CAWKGTGYYGYTF.

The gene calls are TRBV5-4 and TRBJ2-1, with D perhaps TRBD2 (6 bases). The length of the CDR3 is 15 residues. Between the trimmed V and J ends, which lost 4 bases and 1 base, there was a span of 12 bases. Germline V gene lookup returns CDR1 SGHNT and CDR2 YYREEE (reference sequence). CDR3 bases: TGTGCCAGCAGCGGAACGGGGGATTCCTACAATGAGCAGTTCTTC. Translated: CASSGTGDSYNEQFF.

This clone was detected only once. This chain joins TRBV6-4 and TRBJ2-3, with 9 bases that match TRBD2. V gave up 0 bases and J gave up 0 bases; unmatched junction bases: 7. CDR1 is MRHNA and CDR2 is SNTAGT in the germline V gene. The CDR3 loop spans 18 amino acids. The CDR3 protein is CASSDSGVAGDSTDTQYF. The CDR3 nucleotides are TGTGCCAGCAGTGACTCAGGAGTAGCGGGGGATAGCACAGATACGCAGTATTTT.

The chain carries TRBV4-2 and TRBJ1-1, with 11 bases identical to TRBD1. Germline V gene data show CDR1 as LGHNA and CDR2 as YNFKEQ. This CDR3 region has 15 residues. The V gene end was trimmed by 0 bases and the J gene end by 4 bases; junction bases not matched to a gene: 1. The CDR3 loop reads CASSQDGTGGTEAFF. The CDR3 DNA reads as TGTGCCAGCAGCCAAGATGGGACAGGGGGCACTGAAGCTTTCTTT.

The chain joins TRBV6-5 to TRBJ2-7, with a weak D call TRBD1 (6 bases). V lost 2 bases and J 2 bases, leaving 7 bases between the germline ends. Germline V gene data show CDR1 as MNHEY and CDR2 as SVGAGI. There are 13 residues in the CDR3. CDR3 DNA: TGTGCCAGCAGTTACGGACAGACCTACGAGCAGTACTTC. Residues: CASSYGQTYEQYF.

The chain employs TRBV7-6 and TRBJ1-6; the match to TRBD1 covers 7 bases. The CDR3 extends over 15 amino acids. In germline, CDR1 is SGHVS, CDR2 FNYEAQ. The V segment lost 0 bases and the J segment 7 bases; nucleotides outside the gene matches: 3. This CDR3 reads CASSLANRGNSPLHF. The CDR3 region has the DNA TGTGCCAGCAGCTTAGCTAACAGGGGCAATTCACCCCTCCACTTT. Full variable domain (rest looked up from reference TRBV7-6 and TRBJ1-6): GAGVSQSPRYKVTKRGQDVALRCDPISGHVSLYWYRQALGQGPEFLTYFNYEAQQDKSGLPNDRFSAERPEGSISTLTIQRTEQRDSAMYRCASSLANRGNSPLHFGNGTRLTVT.

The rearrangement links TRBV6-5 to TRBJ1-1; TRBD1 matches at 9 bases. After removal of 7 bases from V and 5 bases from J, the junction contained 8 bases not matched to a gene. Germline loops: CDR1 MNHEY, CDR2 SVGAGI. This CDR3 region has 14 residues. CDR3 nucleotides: TGTGCCAGCACCCGAAGCGGACAGGGGACTGAAGCTTTCTTT. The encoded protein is CASTRSGQGTEAFF.

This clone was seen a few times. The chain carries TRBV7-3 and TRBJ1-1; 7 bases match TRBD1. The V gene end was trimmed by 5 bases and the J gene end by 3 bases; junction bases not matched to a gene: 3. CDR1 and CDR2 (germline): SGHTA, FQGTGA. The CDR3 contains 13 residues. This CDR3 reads CASSEDRYTEAFF. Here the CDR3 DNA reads TGTGCCAGCAGCGAGGACAGGTACACTGAAGCTTTCTTT.

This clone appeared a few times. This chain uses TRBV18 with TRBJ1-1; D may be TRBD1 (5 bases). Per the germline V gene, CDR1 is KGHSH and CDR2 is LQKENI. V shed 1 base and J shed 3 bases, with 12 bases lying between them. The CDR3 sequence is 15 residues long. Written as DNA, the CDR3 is TGTGCCAGCTCACCACTGTCTGGGGGGGACACTGAAGCTTTCTTT. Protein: CASSPLSGGDTEAFF. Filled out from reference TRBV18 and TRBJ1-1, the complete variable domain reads NAGVMQNPRHLVRRRGQEARLRCSPMKGHSHVYWYRQLPEEGLKFMVYLQKENIIDESGMPKERFSAEFPKEGPSILRIQQVVRGDSAAYFCASSPLSGGDTEAFFGQGTRLTVV.

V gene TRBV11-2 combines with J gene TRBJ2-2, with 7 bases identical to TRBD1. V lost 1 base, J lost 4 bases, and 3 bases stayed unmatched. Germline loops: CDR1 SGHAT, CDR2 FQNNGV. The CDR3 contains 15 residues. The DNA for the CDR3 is TGTGCCAGCAGCTTAGGAGGGACAGCCACCGGGGAGCTGTTTTTT. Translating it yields CASSLGGTATGELFF.

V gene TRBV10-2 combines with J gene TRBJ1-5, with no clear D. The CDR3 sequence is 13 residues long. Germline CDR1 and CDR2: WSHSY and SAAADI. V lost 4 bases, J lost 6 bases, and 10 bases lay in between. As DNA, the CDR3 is TGCGCCAGCAGTGGAGAGGGATTTCAGCCCCAGCATTTT. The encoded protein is CASSGEGFQPQHF.

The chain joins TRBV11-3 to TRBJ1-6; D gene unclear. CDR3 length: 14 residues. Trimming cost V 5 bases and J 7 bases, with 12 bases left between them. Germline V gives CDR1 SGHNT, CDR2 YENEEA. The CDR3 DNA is TGTGCCAGCAGCCTCCGACGGGGAAATTCACCCCTCCACTTT. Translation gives CASSLRRGNSPLHF. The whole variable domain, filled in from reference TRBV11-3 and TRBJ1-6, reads EAGVVQSPRYKIIEKKQPVAFWCNPISGHNTLYWYLQNLGQGPELLIRYENEEAVDDSQLPKDRFSAERLKGVDSTLKIQPAELGDSAVYLCASSLRRGNSPLHFGNGTRLTVT.

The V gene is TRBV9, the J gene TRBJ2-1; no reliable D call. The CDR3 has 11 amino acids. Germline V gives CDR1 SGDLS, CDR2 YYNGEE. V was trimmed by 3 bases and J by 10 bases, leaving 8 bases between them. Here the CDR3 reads CASSESREQFF. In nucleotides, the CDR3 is TGTGCCAGCAGCGAGTCTAGGGAGCAGTTCTTC.

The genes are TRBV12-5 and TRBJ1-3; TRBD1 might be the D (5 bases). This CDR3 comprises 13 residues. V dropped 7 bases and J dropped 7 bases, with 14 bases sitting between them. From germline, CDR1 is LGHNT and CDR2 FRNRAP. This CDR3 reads CASAAPQGNTIYF. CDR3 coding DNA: TGTGCTAGTGCCGCACCCCAGGGCAACACCATATATTTT.

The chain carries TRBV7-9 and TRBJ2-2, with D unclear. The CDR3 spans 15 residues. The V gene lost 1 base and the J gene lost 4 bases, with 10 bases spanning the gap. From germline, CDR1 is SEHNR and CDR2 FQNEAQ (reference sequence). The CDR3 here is CASSLEQSFTGELFF. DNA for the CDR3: TGTGCCAGCAGCTTAGAACAGTCGTTCACCGGGGAGCTGTTTTTT.

CDR3 sequence reads: CASSPRLAGAKRSSYEQYF. In DNA form, the CDR3 reads TGTGCCAGCAGTCCCCGACTAGCGGGGGCCAAGAGGAGCTCCTACGAGCAGTACTTC. V gene TRBV6-4 combines with J gene TRBJ2-7; 12 bases align to TRBD2. CDR1 and CDR2 from the germline V gene are MRHNA and SNTAGT. V trimming: 5 bases; J trimming: 0 bases; junction bases outside the gene matches: 14. This CDR3 is built from 19 residues.

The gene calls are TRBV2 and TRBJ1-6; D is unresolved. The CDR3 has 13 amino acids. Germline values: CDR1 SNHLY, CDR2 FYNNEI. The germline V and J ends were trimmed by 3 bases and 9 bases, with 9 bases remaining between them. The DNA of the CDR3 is TGTGCCAGCAGTGAGGGCAGCGGTTCACCCCTCCACTTT. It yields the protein CASSEGSGSPLHF.

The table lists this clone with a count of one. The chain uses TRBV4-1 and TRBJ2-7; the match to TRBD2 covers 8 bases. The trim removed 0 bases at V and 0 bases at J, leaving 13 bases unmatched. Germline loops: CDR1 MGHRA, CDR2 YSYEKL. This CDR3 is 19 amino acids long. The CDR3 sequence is CASSQDPSAGGLSSYEQYF. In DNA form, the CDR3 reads TGCGCCAGCAGCCAAGACCCCTCGGCGGGGGGCCTGAGCTCCTACGAGCAGTACTTC.

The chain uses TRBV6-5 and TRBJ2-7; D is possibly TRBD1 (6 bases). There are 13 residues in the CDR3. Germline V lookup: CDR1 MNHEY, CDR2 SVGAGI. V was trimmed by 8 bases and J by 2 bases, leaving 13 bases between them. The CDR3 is CASGSGHPYEQYF. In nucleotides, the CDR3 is TGTGCCAGCGGTTCGGGACACCCCTACGAGCAGTACTTC.

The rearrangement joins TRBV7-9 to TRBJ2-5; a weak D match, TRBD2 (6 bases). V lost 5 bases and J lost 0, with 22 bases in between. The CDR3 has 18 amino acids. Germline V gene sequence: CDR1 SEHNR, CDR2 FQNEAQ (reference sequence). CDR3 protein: CASSPPDYGRHHQETQYF. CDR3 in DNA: TGTGCCAGCAGCCCACCGGACTACGGCCGACACCACCAAGAGACCCAGTACTTC.

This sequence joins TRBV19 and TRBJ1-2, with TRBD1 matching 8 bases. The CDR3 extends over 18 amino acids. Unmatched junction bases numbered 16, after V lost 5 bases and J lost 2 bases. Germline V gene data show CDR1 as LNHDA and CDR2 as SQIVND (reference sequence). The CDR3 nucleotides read TGTGCCAGTAGTGCAGGGGCTCTATTGGGACAGGCAAACTATGGCTACACCTTC. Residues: CASSAGALLGQANYGYTF.

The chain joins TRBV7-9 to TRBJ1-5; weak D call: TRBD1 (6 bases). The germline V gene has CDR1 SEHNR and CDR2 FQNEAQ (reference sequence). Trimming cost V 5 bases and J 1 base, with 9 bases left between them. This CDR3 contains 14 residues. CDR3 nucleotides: TGTGCCAGCAGCCACCAGGGGAGCAATCAGCCCCAGCATTTT. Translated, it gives CASSHQGSNQPQHF.

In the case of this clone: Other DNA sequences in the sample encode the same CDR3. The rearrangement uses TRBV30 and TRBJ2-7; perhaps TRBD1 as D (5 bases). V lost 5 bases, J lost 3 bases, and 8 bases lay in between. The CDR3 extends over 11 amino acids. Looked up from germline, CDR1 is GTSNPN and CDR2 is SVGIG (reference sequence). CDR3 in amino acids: CAWGDSYEQYF. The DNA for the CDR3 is TGTGCCTGGGGAGACAGCTACGAGCAGTACTTC. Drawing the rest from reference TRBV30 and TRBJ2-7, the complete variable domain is SQTIHQWPATLVQPVGSPLSLECTVEGTSNPNLYWYRQAAGRGLQLLFYSVGIGQISSEVPQNLSASRPQDRQFILSSKKLLLSDSGFYLCAWGDSYEQYFGPGTRLTVT.

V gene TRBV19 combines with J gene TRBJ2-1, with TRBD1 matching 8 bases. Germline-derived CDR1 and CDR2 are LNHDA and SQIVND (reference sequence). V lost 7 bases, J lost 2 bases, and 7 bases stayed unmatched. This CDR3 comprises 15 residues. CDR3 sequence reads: CASNPGQGAYNEQFF. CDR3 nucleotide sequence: TGTGCCAGTAACCCCGGACAGGGCGCCTACAATGAGCAGTTCTTC.

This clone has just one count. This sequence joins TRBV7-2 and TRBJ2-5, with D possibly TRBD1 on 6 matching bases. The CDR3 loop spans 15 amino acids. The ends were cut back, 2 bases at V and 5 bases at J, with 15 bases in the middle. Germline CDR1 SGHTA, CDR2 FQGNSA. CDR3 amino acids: CASSLNEGRGETQYF. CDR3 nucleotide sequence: TGTGCCAGCAGCTTAAATGAGGGCAGGGGCGAGACCCAGTACTTC.

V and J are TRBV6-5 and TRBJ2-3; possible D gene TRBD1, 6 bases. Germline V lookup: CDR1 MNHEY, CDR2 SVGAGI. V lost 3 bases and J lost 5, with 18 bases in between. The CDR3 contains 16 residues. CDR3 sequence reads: CASSYSPVGAGDTQYF. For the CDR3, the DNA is TGTGCCAGCAGTTATAGTCCTGTGGGGGCCGGAGATACGCAGTATTTT.

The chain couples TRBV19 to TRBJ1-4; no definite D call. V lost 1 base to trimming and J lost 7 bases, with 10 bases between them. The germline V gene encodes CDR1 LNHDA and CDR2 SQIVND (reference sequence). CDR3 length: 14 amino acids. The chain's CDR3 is CASSIGREAEKLFF. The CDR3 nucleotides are TGTGCCAGTAGTATAGGGAGAGAAGCTGAAAAACTGTTTTTT.

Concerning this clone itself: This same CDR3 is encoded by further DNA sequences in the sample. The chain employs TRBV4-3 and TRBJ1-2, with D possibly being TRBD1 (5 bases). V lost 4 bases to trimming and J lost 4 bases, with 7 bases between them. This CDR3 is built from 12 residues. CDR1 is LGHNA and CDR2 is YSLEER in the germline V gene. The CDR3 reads CASSRQGYGYTF. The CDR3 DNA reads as TGCGCCAGCAGCCGGCAGGGCTATGGCTACACCTTC.

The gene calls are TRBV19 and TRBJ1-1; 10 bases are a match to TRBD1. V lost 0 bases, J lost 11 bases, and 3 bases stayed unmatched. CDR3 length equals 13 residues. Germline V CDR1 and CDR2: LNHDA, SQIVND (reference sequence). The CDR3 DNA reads TGTGCCAGTAGTATAGAATGGGGACAGGGGGCTTTCTTT. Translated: CASSIEWGQGAFF.

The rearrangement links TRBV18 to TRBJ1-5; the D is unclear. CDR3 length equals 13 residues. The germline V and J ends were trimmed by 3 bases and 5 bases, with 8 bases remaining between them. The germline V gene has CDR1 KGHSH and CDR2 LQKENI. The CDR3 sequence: CASSPASDQPQHF. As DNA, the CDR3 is TGTGCCAGCTCACCGGCGAGCGATCAGCCCCAGCATTTT.